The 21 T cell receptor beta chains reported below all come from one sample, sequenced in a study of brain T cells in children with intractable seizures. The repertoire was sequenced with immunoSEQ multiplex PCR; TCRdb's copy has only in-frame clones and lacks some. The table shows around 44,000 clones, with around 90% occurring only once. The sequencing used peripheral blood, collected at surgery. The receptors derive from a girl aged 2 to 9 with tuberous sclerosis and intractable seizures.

The CDR3 region is CASSPSTPGPGSGNTIYF. CDR3 nucleotides: TGTGCCAGCAGCCCTTCCACCCCGGGCCCGGGCTCTGGAAACACCATATATTTT. This chain connects TRBV5-5 to TRBJ1-3; D uncertain. The CDR3 has 18 amino acids. CDR1 and CDR2 (germline): SGHKS, YYEKEE (reference sequence). With 4 bases removed from V and 0 bases from J, the gap between germline ends came to 20 bases.

The CDR3 is CASRVGIPYEQYV. The CDR3 DNA is TGTGCCAGCAGGGTAGGGATTCCCTACGAGCAGTACGTC. V gene TRBV6-5 combines with J gene TRBJ2-7, with no clear D. Trimming cost V 6 bases and J 2 bases, with 11 bases left between them. Germline V gene lookup returns CDR1 MNHEY and CDR2 SVGAGI. The CDR3 loop spans 13 amino acids.

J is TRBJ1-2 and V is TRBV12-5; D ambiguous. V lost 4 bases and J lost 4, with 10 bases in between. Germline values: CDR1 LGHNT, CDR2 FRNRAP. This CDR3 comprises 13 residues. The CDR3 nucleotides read TGTGCTAGTGGTTACGAATCGGGCTATGGCTACACCTTC. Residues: CASGYESGYGYTF.

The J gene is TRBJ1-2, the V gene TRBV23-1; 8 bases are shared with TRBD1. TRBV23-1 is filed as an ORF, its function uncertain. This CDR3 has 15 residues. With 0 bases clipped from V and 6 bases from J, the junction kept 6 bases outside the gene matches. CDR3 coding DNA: TGCGCCAGCAGTCAATCTCGACAGGGGAACGATGGCTACACCTTC. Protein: CASSQSRQGNDGYTF.

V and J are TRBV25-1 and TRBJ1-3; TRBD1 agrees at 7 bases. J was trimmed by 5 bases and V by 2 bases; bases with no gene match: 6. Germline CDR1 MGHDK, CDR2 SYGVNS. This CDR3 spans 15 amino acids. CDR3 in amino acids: CASSETSGGRNTIYF. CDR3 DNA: TGTGCCAGCAGTGAAACGTCAGGGGGAAGAAACACCATATATTTT.

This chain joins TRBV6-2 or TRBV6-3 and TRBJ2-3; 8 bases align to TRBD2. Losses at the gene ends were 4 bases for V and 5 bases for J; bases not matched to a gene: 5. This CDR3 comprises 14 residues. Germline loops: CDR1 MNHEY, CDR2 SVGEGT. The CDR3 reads CASSFFGGVDTQYF. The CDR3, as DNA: TGTGCCAGCAGTTTTTTCGGGGGGGTAGATACGCAGTATTTT.

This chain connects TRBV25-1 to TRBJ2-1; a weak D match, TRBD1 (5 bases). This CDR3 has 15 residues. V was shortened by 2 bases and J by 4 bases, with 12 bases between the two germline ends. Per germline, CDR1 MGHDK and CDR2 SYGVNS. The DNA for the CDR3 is TGTGCCAGCAGTGAAGCAGGGATGGGATACAATGAGCAGTTCTTC. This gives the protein CASSEAGMGYNEQFF.

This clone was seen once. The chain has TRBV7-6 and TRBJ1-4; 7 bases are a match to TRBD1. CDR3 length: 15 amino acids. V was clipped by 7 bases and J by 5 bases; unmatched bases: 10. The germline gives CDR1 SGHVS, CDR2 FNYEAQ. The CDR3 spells CASTSTGTANEKLFF. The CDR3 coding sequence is TGTGCCAGCACTTCAACCGGGACAGCGAATGAAAAACTGTTTTTT.

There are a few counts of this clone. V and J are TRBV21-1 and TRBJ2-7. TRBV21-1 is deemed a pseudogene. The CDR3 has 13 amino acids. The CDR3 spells CAIRAGRNYEQYV. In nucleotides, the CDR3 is TGTGCCATCAGGGCAGGGAGAAATTACGAGCAGTACGTC.

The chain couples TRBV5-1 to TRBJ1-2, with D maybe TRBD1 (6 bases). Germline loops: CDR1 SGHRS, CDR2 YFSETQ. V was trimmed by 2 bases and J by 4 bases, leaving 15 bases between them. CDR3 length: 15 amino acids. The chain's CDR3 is CASSLTLEGGYGYTF. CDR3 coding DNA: TGCGCCAGCAGCTTAACTCTCGAAGGGGGCTATGGCTACACCTTC. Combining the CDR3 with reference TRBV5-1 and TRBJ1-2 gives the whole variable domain KAGVTQTPRYLIKTRGQQVTLSCSPISGHRSVSWYQQTPGQGLQFLFEYFSETQRNKGNFPGRFSGRQFSNSRSEMNVSTLELGDSALYLCASSLTLEGGYGYTFGSGTRLTVV.

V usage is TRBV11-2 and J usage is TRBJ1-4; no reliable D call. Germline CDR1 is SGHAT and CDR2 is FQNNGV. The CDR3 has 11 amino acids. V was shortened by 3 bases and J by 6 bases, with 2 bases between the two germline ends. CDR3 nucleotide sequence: TGTGCCAGCAGCTTTGATGAAAAACTGTTTTTT. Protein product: CASSFDEKLFF. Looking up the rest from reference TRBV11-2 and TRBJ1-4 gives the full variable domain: EAGVAQSPRYKIIEKRQSVAFWCNPISGHATLYWYQQILGQGPKLLIQFQNNGVVDDSQLPKDRFSAERLKGVDSTLKIQPAKLEDSAVYLCASSFDEKLFFGSGTQLSVL.

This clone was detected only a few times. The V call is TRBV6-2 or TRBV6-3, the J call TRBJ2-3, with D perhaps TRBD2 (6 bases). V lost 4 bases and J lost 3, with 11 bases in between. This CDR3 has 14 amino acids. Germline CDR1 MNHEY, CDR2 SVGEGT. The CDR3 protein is CASSSWGVTDTQYF. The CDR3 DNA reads TGTGCCAGCAGTTCGTGGGGGGTAACAGATACGCAGTATTTT.

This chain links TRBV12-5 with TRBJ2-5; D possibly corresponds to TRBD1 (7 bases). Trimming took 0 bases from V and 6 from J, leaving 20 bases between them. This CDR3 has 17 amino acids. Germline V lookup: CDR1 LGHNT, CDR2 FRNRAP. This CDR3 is CASGLVLLGGGGKTQYF. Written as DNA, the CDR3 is TGTGCTAGTGGTTTGGTACTGCTAGGAGGGGGCGGGAAGACCCAGTACTTC.

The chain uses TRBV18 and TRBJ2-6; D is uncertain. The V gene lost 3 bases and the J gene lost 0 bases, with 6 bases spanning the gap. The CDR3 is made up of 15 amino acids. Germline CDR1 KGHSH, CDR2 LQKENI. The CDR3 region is CASSPLSSGANVLTF. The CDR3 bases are TGTGCCAGCTCACCCCTGAGCTCTGGGGCCAACGTCCTGACTTTC.

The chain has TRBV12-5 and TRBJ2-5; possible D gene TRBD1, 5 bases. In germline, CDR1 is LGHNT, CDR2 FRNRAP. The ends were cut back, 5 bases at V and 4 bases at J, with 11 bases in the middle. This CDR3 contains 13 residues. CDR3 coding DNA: TGTGCTAGTGGTACCGACAGAGGAGAGACCCAGTACTTC. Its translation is CASGTDRGETQYF.

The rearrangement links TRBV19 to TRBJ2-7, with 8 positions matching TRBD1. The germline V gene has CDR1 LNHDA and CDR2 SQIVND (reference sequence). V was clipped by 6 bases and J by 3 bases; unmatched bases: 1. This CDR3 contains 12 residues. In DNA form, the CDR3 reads TGTGCCAGTAGCGGGACAGGCTACGAGCAGTACTTC. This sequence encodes CASSGTGYEQYF.

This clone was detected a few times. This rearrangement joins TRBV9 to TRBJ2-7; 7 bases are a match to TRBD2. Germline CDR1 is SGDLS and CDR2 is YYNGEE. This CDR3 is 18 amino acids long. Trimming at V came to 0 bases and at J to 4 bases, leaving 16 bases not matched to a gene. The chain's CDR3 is CASSVEMTSLLGGYEQYF. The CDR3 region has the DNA TGTGCCAGCAGCGTAGAGATGACTAGCCTACTGGGGGGGTACGAGCAGTACTTC.

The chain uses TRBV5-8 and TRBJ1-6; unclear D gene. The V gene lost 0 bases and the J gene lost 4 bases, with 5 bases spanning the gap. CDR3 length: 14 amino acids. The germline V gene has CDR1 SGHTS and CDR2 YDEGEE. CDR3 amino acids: CASSLGRYNSPLHF. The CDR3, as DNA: TGTGCCAGCAGCTTGGGACGTTATAATTCACCCCTCCACTTT.

CDR3 nucleotide sequence: TGCGCCAGCAGCCCCTCGGCCGAGACCCAGTACTTC. Its protein product is CASSPSAETQYF. The rearrangement uses TRBV5-1 and TRBJ2-5; no firm D call. CDR3 size: 12 residues. Germline CDR1 SGHRS, CDR2 YFSETQ. The germline V and J ends were trimmed by 4 bases and 5 bases, with 9 bases remaining between them.

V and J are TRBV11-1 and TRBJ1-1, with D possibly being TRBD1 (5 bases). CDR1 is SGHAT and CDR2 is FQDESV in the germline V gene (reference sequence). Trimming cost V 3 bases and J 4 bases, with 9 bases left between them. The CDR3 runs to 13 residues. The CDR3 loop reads CASSFGASTEAFF. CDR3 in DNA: TGTGCCAGCAGCTTTGGGGCGTCCACTGAAGCTTTCTTT.

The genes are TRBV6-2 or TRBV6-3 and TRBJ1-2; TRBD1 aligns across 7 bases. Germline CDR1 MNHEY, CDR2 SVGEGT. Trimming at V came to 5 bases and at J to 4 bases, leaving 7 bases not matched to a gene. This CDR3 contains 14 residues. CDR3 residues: CASSPRTGSYGYTF. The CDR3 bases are TGTGCCAGCAGTCCGAGGACAGGATCCTATGGCTACACCTTC.